The rows below give T cell receptor beta chains drawn from one sample of a study of blood T cell repertoires in COVID-19. Produced via immunoSEQ multiplex PCR; TCRdb's table is partial and in-frame only. This table has 250,000 to 350,000 clones, more than 90% appearing once. Sequences were obtained from PBMCs or T cells enriched from blood (not recorded which). The receptors come from a woman in her 30s who had recovered from COVID-19. The CDR3 runs from the conserved cysteine through the conserved F or W. D genes are given only for firm matches. Clone size appears in some rows only: once, few, many, or a class for an expanded clone.

D gene: TRBD1; V gene: TRBV4-1; J gene: TRBJ1-1; clone size: -; CDR3 DNA: TGCGCCAGCAGCCAAGATAGACAGGGCCCCGCCAGGGGTGAAGCTTTCTTT; CDR3 protein: CASSQDRQGPARGEAFF
D gene: TRBD1; V gene: TRBV6-1; J gene: TRBJ1-1; clone size: -; CDR3 DNA: TGTGCCAGCAGTGAGACAGGGTGGACTGAAGCTTTCTTT; CDR3 protein: CASSETGWTEAFF
D gene: TRBD2; V gene: TRBV2; J gene: TRBJ2-7; clone size: -; CDR3 DNA: TGTGCCAGCAAAGTTGAACGGGGGGGCCTGGAGCAGTACTTC; CDR3 protein: CASKVERGGLEQYF
D gene: -; V gene: TRBV28; J gene: TRBJ1-2; clone size: -; CDR3 DNA: TGTGCCAGCAGCCCGGACTTGACAACTACAAACTATGGCTACACCTTC; CDR3 protein: CASSPDLTTTNYGYTF
D gene: -; V gene: TRBV4-3; J gene: TRBJ2-7; clone size: -; CDR3 DNA: TGCGCCAGCAGCCAAGGACAAGCCTACGAGCAGTACTTC; CDR3 protein: CASSQGQAYEQYF
D gene: -; V gene: TRBV4-1; J gene: TRBJ1-5; clone size: -; CDR3 DNA: TGCGCCAGCAGCCAAGTCCCACTTGTCCAGCCCCAGCATTTT; CDR3 protein: CASSQVPLVQPQHF
D gene: TRBD1; V gene: TRBV9; J gene: TRBJ2-2; clone size: -; CDR3 DNA: TGTGCCAGCAGCGCTCCCGGGACAGGGAGCACCGGGGAGCTGTTTTTT; CDR3 protein: CASSAPGTGSTGELFF
D gene: -; V gene: TRBV9; J gene: TRBJ2-5; clone size: -; CDR3 DNA: TGTGCCAGCAGCGTAGGTGGGCGGGTCCAAGAGACCCAGTACTTC; CDR3 protein: CASSVGGRVQETQYF
D gene: -; V gene: TRBV19; J gene: TRBJ1-6; clone size: -; CDR3 DNA: TGTGCCAGTAGTAGACGGGACTCCTATAATTCACCCCTCCACTTT; CDR3 protein: CASSRRDSYNSPLHF
D gene: -; V gene: TRBV2; J gene: TRBJ1-5; clone size: -; CDR3 DNA: TGTGCCAGCAGTGAGTGGACATCGGGCAATCAGCCCCAGCATTTT; CDR3 protein: CASSEWTSGNQPQHF
D gene: TRBD1; V gene: TRBV9; J gene: TRBJ1-2; clone size: -; CDR3 DNA: TGTGCCAGCAGCCCAGGACAGGGTGACTATGGCTACACCTTC; CDR3 protein: CASSPGQGDYGYTF
D gene: -; V gene: TRBV9; J gene: TRBJ1-1; clone size: -; CDR3 DNA: TGTGCCAGCAGCGTGGGGGGGGCTTTGGACACTGAAGCTTTCTTT; CDR3 protein: CASSVGGALDTEAFF
D gene: -; V gene: TRBV7-2; J gene: TRBJ1-2; clone size: -; CDR3 DNA: TGTGCCAGCAGCAGTTCGGGGGTGAGAGGAGGCTACACCTTC; CDR3 protein: CASSSSGVRGGYTF
D gene: -; V gene: TRBV6-5; J gene: TRBJ1-1; clone size: -; CDR3 DNA: TGTGCCAGCAGGACAGGCATGAACACTGAAGCTTTCTTT; CDR3 protein: CASRTGMNTEAFF
D gene: TRBD1; V gene: TRBV7-3; J gene: TRBJ2-1; clone size: -; CDR3 DNA: TGTGCCAGCAGCTTAAGCCGGACAGGGTACAATGAGCAGTTCTTC; CDR3 protein: CASSLSRTGYNEQFF
D gene: -; V gene: TRBV7-9; J gene: TRBJ2-2; clone size: -; CDR3 DNA: TGTGCCAGCAGCCCTGACAGGACCAACACCGGGGAGCTGTTTTTT; CDR3 protein: CASSPDRTNTGELFF
D gene: TRBD1; V gene: TRBV19; J gene: TRBJ1-6; clone size: -; CDR3 DNA: TGTGCCAGTAGTATATACGGGACAGGTACTACAGAGATTTCACCCCTCCACTTT; CDR3 protein: CASSIYGTGTTEISPLHF
D gene: TRBD1; V gene: TRBV5-6; J gene: TRBJ2-7; clone size: -; CDR3 DNA: TGTGCCAGCAGCTTGTTAGGGACAGCAACCTACGAGCAGTACTTC; CDR3 protein: CASSLLGTATYEQYF
D gene: -; V gene: TRBV19; J gene: TRBJ2-5; clone size: -; CDR3 DNA: TGTGCCAGTAGTATAGAAGCGTTGACAGCCCAAGAGACCCAGTACTTC; CDR3 protein: CASSIEALTAQETQYF
D gene: -; V gene: TRBV5-8; J gene: TRBJ1-1; clone size: -; CDR3 DNA: TGTGCCTCGGCGGACAGCTCGAACACTGAAGCTTTCTTT; CDR3 protein: CASADSSNTEAFF
D gene: -; V gene: TRBV20-1; J gene: TRBJ1-1; clone size: -; CDR3 DNA: TGCAGTGCCCCCATGAACACTGAAGCTTTCTTT; CDR3 protein: CSAPMNTEAFF
D gene: TRBD2; V gene: TRBV4-2; J gene: TRBJ2-7; clone size: once; CDR3 DNA: TGTGCCAGCAGCCAAGGGAAGGCTAGCGGGGTCTCCTACGAGCAGTACTTC; CDR3 protein: CASSQGKASGVSYEQYF
D gene: -; V gene: TRBV5-8; J gene: TRBJ2-1; clone size: -; CDR3 DNA: TGTGCCAGCAGCCCTTCAGTGGAGCAGTTCTTC; CDR3 protein: CASSPSVEQFF
D gene: TRBD2; V gene: TRBV6-5; J gene: TRBJ2-3; clone size: -; CDR3 DNA: TGTGCCAGCACCTACTCCCTCGCGGGGGGCACAGATACGCAGTATTTT; CDR3 protein: CASTYSLAGGTDTQYF
D gene: TRBD1; V gene: TRBV19; J gene: TRBJ1-1; clone size: -; CDR3 DNA: TGTGCCAGTACCCCGGCAGGGGGCAACACTGAAGCTTTCTTT; CDR3 protein: CASTPAGGNTEAFF
D gene: -; V gene: TRBV4-3; J gene: TRBJ2-7; clone size: -; CDR3 DNA: TGCGCCAGCAGCCAAGAAACTAACTACGAGCAGTACTTC; CDR3 protein: CASSQETNYEQYF
D gene: TRBD1; V gene: TRBV19; J gene: TRBJ1-1; clone size: -; CDR3 DNA: TGTGCCAGTAGGTTACAGGGGGCCGGGGACACTGAAGCTTTCTTT; CDR3 protein: CASRLQGAGDTEAFF
D gene: TRBD1; V gene: TRBV19; J gene: TRBJ2-7; clone size: -; CDR3 DNA: TGTGCCAGTAGTAAGGACAGGGGAGTTTACGAGCAGTACTTC; CDR3 protein: CASSKDRGVYEQYF
D gene: TRBD1; V gene: TRBV29-1; J gene: TRBJ1-1; clone size: -; CDR3 DNA: TGCAGCGTCTGGACAGGGCGGAACACTGAAGCTTTCTTT; CDR3 protein: CSVWTGRNTEAFF
D gene: -; V gene: TRBV28; J gene: TRBJ1-2; clone size: -; CDR3 DNA: TGTGCCAGCAGCCGTAACTATGGCTACACCTTC; CDR3 protein: CASSRNYGYTF
D gene: TRBD1; V gene: TRBV6-2/TRBV6-3; J gene: TRBJ2-7; clone size: -; CDR3 DNA: TGTGCCAGCAGTTACGGACAGGGGTCCCACGAGCAGTACTTC; CDR3 protein: CASSYGQGSHEQYF
D gene: -; V gene: TRBV4-3; J gene: TRBJ1-2; clone size: once; CDR3 DNA: TGCGCCAGCAGCCCACAACGGACGACAGGACCTACTTTCTATGGCTACACCTTC; CDR3 protein: CASSPQRTTGPTFYGYTF
D gene: -; V gene: TRBV11-1; J gene: TRBJ2-3; clone size: -; CDR3 DNA: TGTGCCAGCAGCTTATCCCAAGATACGCAGTATTTT; CDR3 protein: CASSLSQDTQYF
D gene: TRBD1; V gene: TRBV19; J gene: TRBJ1-2; clone size: -; CDR3 DNA: TGTGCCAGTAGTGCCCGACAGGGGAACGGCTACACCTTC; CDR3 protein: CASSARQGNGYTF
D gene: -; V gene: TRBV27; J gene: TRBJ1-6; clone size: -; CDR3 DNA: TGTGCCAACAGCGAGAACAGGGTGCGGAATTCACCCCTCCACTTT; CDR3 protein: CANSENRVRNSPLHF
D gene: TRBD2; V gene: TRBV27; J gene: TRBJ2-1; clone size: -; CDR3 DNA: TGTGCCAGCAGCCTGACTAGCGGGAGCACCTCCTACAATGAGCAGTTCTTC; CDR3 protein: CASSLTSGSTSYNEQFF
D gene: TRBD2; V gene: TRBV5-6; J gene: TRBJ2-3; clone size: -; CDR3 DNA: TGTGCCAGCAGCTTGGGGCTAGCGGGAGGGTTGAGCACAGATACGCAGTATTTT; CDR3 protein: CASSLGLAGGLSTDTQYF
D gene: TRBD2; V gene: TRBV27; J gene: TRBJ2-7; clone size: -; CDR3 DNA: TGTGCCAGCAGTTTTTTTAGCGGGAGTTCGTACGAGCAGTACTTT; CDR3 protein: CASSFFSGSSYEQYF
D gene: -; V gene: TRBV28; J gene: TRBJ1-6; clone size: -; CDR3 DNA: TGTGCCAGCAGTTTAGTTGAGCCTCGGGTCCTCCACTTT; CDR3 protein: CASSLVEPRVLHF
D gene: TRBD2; V gene: TRBV7-2; J gene: TRBJ2-3; clone size: -; CDR3 DNA: TGTGCCAGCAGCTCGTTTCCGGGACTAGCGGGAAGCACAGATACGCAGTATTTT; CDR3 protein: CASSSFPGLAGSTDTQYF
D gene: TRBD1; V gene: TRBV7-2; J gene: TRBJ2-5; clone size: -; CDR3 DNA: TGTGCCAGCAGCACAACTACCGGGACAGGGGAGACCCAGTACTTC; CDR3 protein: CASSTTTGTGETQYF
D gene: TRBD1; V gene: TRBV7-3; J gene: TRBJ2-5; clone size: -; CDR3 DNA: TGTGCCAGCAGTACCACAGGGGGAAGTCAAGAGACCCAGTACTTC; CDR3 protein: CASSTTGGSQETQYF
D gene: -; V gene: TRBV11-2; J gene: TRBJ1-5; clone size: -; CDR3 DNA: TGTGCCAGCAGCTCGCGATGGGGGCGACTTCGGAGTCAGCCCCAGCATTTT; CDR3 protein: CASSSRWGRLRSQPQHF
D gene: TRBD1; V gene: TRBV19; J gene: TRBJ2-7; clone size: -; CDR3 DNA: TGTGCCAGTAGTTGGGCAGGGGGCTACGAGCAGTACTTC; CDR3 protein: CASSWAGGYEQYF
D gene: TRBD1; V gene: TRBV7-9; J gene: TRBJ2-7; clone size: -; CDR3 DNA: TGTGCCAGCACCCCCAAGACAGGGGGGGGCTCCTACGAGCAGTACTTC; CDR3 protein: CASTPKTGGGSYEQYF